These T cell receptor beta chains were read from a single sample in a study of blood T cell repertoires in COVID-19. The assay was immunoSEQ multiplex PCR, and TCRdb's table has in-frame clones only and misses some. Among about 360,000 clones, approximately 86% were seen once, and the ten largest hold 7% to 7.5%. The specimen sequenced was peripheral blood. The receptors here all came from an older woman with COVID-19, enrolled during active disease. CDR3s include the opening cysteine and the closing phenylalanine or tryptophan. D genes are given only for firm matches. Not every row has a clone size; where given, it reads once, few, many or a size class.

CDR3aa | CDR3nt | j_gene | len | v_gene | d_gene | abundance
CASSTSDISSHTEAFF | TGTGCCAGTAGTACCTCAGATATATCCTCCCACACTGAAGCTTTCTTT | TRBJ1-1 | 16 | TRBV19 | NA | once
CASSRDRGQTNYGYTF | TGTGCCAGCTCAAGGGACAGGGGCCAGACTAACTATGGCTACACCTTC | TRBJ1-2 | 16 | TRBV18 | TRBD1 | NA
CASSLKPSDTGELFF | TGTGCCAGCAGCTTAAAGCCTAGCGACACCGGGGAGCTGTTTTTT | TRBJ2-2 | 15 | TRBV7-3 | NA | NA
CASSQQAGRETQYF | TGTGCCAGCAGCCAACAAGCGGGGCGGGAGACCCAGTACTTC | TRBJ2-5 | 14 | TRBV3-1/TRBV3-2 | TRBD2 | NA
CASSLETGGLLFSNQPQHF | TGTGCCAGCAGCTTGGAGACAGGGGGTTTGCTGTTTAGCAATCAGCCCCAGCATTTT | TRBJ1-5 | 19 | TRBV7-2 | TRBD1 | NA
CASSVEGGGYNEKLFF | TGTGCCAGCAGCGTAGAAGGGGGCGGATACAATGAAAAACTGTTTTTT | TRBJ1-4 | 16 | TRBV9 | TRBD1 | NA
CASSYQGNTEAFF | TGTGCCAGCAGTTATCAGGGGAACACTGAAGCTTTCTTT | TRBJ1-1 | 13 | TRBV6-5 | NA | NA
CASSLYADNYGYTF | TGTGCCAGCAGCTTATACGCGGATAACTATGGCTACACCTTC | TRBJ1-2 | 14 | TRBV11-2 | NA | NA
CASSGGQGDNEQFF | TGTGCCAGCAGTGGTGGACAGGGGGACAATGAGCAGTTCTTC | TRBJ2-1 | 14 | TRBV2 | TRBD1 | NA
CASSSRDREGGYTF | TGTGCCAGCAGTTCCCGGGACAGGGAGGGCGGCTACACCTTC | TRBJ1-2 | 14 | TRBV6-2/TRBV6-3 | TRBD1 | NA
CASSFSMGGDYEQYF | TGTGCCAGCAGCTTTTCGATGGGGGGAGACTACGAGCAGTACTTC | TRBJ2-7 | 15 | TRBV13 | NA | NA
CASTRTSGGQNEQFF | TGTGCCAGCACCCGGACTAGCGGGGGCCAAAATGAGCAGTTCTTC | TRBJ2-1 | 15 | TRBV2 | TRBD2 | once
CASGTGTGLYEQYF | TGTGCCAGCGGTACCGGGACAGGACTTTACGAGCAGTACTTC | TRBJ2-7 | 14 | TRBV11-3 | TRBD1 | NA
CASSLGGIGNTEAFF | TGTGCCAGCTCACTTGGCGGAATTGGGAACACTGAAGCTTTCTTT | TRBJ1-1 | 15 | TRBV18 | NA | NA
CASSQADSLIYGYTF | TGCGCCAGCAGCCAAGCCGACAGTTTGATCTATGGCTACACCTTC | TRBJ1-2 | 15 | TRBV4-1 | NA | NA
CASSQPDRNRRELFF | TGTGCCAGCAGCCAACCGGACAGGAACCGACGGGAGCTGTTTTTT | TRBJ2-2 | 15 | TRBV12-1 | NA | NA
CASSPFTGGYTF | TGTGCCAGCTCACCATTCACAGGTGGCTACACCTTC | TRBJ1-2 | 12 | TRBV18 | NA | NA
CASSVARDWSYEQYF | TGTGCCAGCAGCGTAGCCCGGGACTGGTCCTACGAGCAGTACTTC | TRBJ2-7 | 15 | TRBV9 | NA | NA
CATSRGRGQDGNTIYF | TGTGCCACCAGCAGAGGAAGGGGGCAGGATGGAAACACCATATATTTT | TRBJ1-3 | 16 | TRBV15 | TRBD1 | few
CAWTTPGDNEKLFF | TGTGCCTGGACTACCCCGGGTGATAATGAAAAACTGTTTTTT | TRBJ1-4 | 14 | TRBV30 | NA | NA
CASSLGTGGSYEQYF | TGTGCCAGCAGCTTGGGGACAGGGGGCTCCTACGAGCAGTACTTC | TRBJ2-7 | 15 | TRBV11-2 | TRBD1 | once
CASSVTLAGGPKDTQYF | TGTGCCAGCAGCGTGACCCTAGCGGGGGGGCCAAAAGATACGCAGTATTTT | TRBJ2-3 | 17 | TRBV9 | TRBD2 | NA
CAWNLGQTMNTEAFF | TGTGCCTGGAATCTCGGACAGACTATGAACACTGAAGCTTTCTTT | TRBJ1-1 | 15 | TRBV30 | NA | once
CASSPESLSTPYEQYF | TGTGCCAGCAGCCCCGAGTCGTTAAGTACTCCCTACGAGCAGTACTTC | TRBJ2-7 | 16 | TRBV9 | NA | NA
CASSRRSGANVLTF | TGTGCCAGCAGCCGGAGGTCTGGGGCCAACGTCCTGACTTTC | TRBJ2-6 | 14 | TRBV11-3 | NA | NA
CASSQDLTGELFF | TGTGCCAGCAGCCAAGATCTCACCGGGGAGCTGTTTTTT | TRBJ2-2 | 13 | TRBV4-2 | NA | NA
CASRFEGAAEAFF | TGTGCCAGCAGGTTCGAGGGAGCGGCTGAAGCTTTCTTT | TRBJ1-1 | 13 | TRBV2 | NA | NA
CASSQDGQHSNQPQHF | TGCGCCAGCAGCCAAGACGGACAGCATAGCAATCAGCCCCAGCATTTT | TRBJ1-5 | 16 | TRBV4-3 | NA | few
CASSIGPMNTEAFF | TGTGCCAGCAGCATAGGGCCAATGAACACTGAAGCTTTCTTT | TRBJ1-1 | 14 | TRBV7-9 | NA | NA
CASRRDSLNQPQHF | TGTGCCAGCAGGCGGGACAGCCTAAATCAGCCCCAGCATTTT | TRBJ1-5 | 14 | TRBV2 | TRBD1 | few
CASSQGGGGYEQYF | TGTGCCAGCAGTCAAGGAGGGGGCGGCTACGAGCAGTACTTC | TRBJ2-7 | 14 | TRBV11-3 | NA | NA
CASSQDPGGNNYGYTF | TGTGCCAGCAGCCAAGATCCGGGGGGAAATAACTATGGCTACACCTTC | TRBJ1-2 | 16 | TRBV4-2 | NA | NA
CASSPAGTATYEQYF | TGTGCCAGCAGCCCCGCCGGGACAGCTACCTACGAGCAGTACTTC | TRBJ2-7 | 15 | TRBV5-6 | TRBD1 | NA
CASTVYVGYTF | TGTGCCAGCACCGTGTATGTGGGCTACACCTTC | TRBJ1-2 | 11 | TRBV7-2 | NA | NA
CASSSPPERPSTDTQYF | TGTGCCAGCAGCTCCCCCCCAGAGCGACCTAGCACAGATACGCAGTATTTT | TRBJ2-3 | 17 | TRBV7-9 | NA | NA
CASSLNRGGNTIYF | TGTGCCAGCAGCTTGAACCGGGGAGGAAACACCATATATTTT | TRBJ1-3 | 14 | TRBV5-5 | NA | NA
CASSSYRGSAPGNTIYF | TGTGCCAGCAGCTCCTACCGGGGGTCAGCCCCTGGAAACACCATATATTTT | TRBJ1-3 | 17 | TRBV7-8 | NA | few
CASSRLAGKPYEQYF | TGTGCCAGCAGTCGTCTAGCGGGGAAACCCTACGAGCAGTACTTC | TRBJ2-7 | 15 | TRBV6-2/TRBV6-3 | TRBD2 | NA
CASSPVTGAAGEQYF | TGTGCCAGCAGCCCCGTAACAGGGGCGGCAGGCGAGCAGTACTTC | TRBJ2-7 | 15 | TRBV7-7 | TRBD1 | NA
CSVDWGGTHGYTF | TGCAGCGTTGATTGGGGAGGAACCCATGGCTACACCTTC | TRBJ1-2 | 13 | TRBV29-1 | NA | NA
CASKAGKEKLFF | TGTGCCAGCAAGGCAGGGAAGGAAAAACTGTTTTTT | TRBJ1-4 | 12 | TRBV6-6 | NA | NA
CASSLEGTSGGLQETQYF | TGCGCCAGCAGTCTAGAGGGGACTAGCGGGGGCCTCCAAGAGACCCAGTACTTC | TRBJ2-5 | 18 | TRBV4-1 | TRBD2 | once
CASSQDQNRGGQETQYF | TGTGCCAGCAGCCAAGATCAGAACCGGGGGGGCCAGGAGACCCAGTACTTC | TRBJ2-5 | 17 | TRBV4-2 | TRBD2 | NA
CASSQWSVFSAGTDTQYF | TGTGCCAGCAGCCAATGGAGCGTATTTAGTGCAGGCACAGATACGCAGTATTTT | TRBJ2-3 | 18 | TRBV3-1/TRBV3-2 | NA | NA